This TCR beta chain was sequenced for a study of STAT5B mutations in CD4+ large granular lymphocyte leukemia. Study-wide points: Main leukemic clonotypes were patient-specific, but roughly 25% appeared at low frequency elsewhere.

Trimming stripped 6 bases from V and 2 bases from J, with 12 bases between. Germline V gene lookup returns CDR1 SNHLY and CDR2 FYNNEI. The CDR3 runs to 14 residues. Repertoires were generated with immunoSEQ multiplex PCR, while TCRdb's copy carries only in-frame clones and drops some. The repertoire holds around 32,000 clones, with around 85% as singletons. Concerning this clone: Its antigen is as yet unknown.

Material for sequencing was CD4+ T cells from blood buffy coats. This chain joins TRBV2 and TRBJ2-3; TRBD2 might be the D (6 bases). This receptor was taken from a human donor in good health. CDR3 residues: CASSGTYYTDTQYF. The CDR3 DNA sequence: TGTGCCAGCAGCGGGACTTACTACACAGATACGCAGTATTTT.